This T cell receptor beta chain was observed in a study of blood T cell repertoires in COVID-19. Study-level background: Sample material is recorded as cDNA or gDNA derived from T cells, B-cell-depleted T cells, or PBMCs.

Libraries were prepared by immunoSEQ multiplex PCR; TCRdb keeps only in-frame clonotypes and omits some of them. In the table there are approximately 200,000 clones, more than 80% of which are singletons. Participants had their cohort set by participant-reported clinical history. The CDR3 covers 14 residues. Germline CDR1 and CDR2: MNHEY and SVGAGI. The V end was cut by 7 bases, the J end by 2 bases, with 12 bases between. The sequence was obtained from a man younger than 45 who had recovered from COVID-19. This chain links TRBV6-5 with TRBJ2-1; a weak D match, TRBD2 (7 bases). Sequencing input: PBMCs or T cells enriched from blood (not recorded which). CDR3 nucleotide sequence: TGTGCCAGCACCCCGGGGGGCGCCTACAATGAGCAGTTCTTC. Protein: CASTPGGAYNEQFF.